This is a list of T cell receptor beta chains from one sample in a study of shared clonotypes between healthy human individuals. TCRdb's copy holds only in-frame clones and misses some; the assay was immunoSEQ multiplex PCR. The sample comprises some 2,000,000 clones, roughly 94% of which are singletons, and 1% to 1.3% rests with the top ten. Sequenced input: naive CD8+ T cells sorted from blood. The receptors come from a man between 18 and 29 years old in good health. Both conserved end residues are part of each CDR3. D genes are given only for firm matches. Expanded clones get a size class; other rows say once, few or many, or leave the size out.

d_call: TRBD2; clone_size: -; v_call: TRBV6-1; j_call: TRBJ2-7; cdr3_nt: TGTGCCAGCAGTGCCGGACTAGCGTACGAGCAGTACTTC; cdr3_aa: CASSAGLAYEQYF
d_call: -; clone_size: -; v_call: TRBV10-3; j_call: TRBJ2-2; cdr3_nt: TGTGCCACCTCGACTCCGGACACAAACACCGGGGAGCTGTTTTTT; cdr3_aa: CATSTPDTNTGELFF
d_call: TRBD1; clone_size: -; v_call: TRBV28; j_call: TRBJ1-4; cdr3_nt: TGTGCCAGCATTGAACAGGGGAATCCAGCTAATGAAAAACTGTTTTTT; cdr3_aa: CASIEQGNPANEKLFF
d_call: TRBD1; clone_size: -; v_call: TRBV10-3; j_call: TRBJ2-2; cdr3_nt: TGTGCCATCAGTGAGATACCGGGACAGCCGAACACCGGGGAGCTGTTTTTT; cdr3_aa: CAISEIPGQPNTGELFF
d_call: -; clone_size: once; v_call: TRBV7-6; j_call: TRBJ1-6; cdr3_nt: TGTGCCAGCAGCCTCGAGGGGAGCTCCTATAATTCACCCCTCCACTTT; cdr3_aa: CASSLEGSSYNSPLHF
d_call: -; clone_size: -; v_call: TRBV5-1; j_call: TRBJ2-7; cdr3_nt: TGCGCCAGCAGCTTGGAGACAGCAACCTACGAGCAGTACTTC; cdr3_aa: CASSLETATYEQYF
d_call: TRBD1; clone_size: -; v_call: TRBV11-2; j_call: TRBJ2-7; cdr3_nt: TGTGCCAGCAGCTTCCGGGGACAGGCGGACGAGCAGTACTTC; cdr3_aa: CASSFRGQADEQYF
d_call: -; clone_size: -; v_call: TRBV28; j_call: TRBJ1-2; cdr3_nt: TGTGCCAGCAGTCTCCAGGGAGGCCTGTTTGGATATGGCTACACCTTC; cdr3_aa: CASSLQGGLFGYGYTF
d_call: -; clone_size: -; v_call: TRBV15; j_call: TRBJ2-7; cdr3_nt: TGTGCCACCTCGGGGACTCTCCACTACGAGCAGTACTTC; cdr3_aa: CATSGTLHYEQYF
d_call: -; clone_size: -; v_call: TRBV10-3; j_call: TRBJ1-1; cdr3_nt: TGTGCCATCAGTGGGGACGATAGCTCTGAAGCTTTCTTT; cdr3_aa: CAISGDDSSEAFF
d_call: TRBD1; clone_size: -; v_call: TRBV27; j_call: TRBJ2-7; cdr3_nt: TGTGCCAGCAGTCCCTCCAGGGGGCCCCAACAATACGAGCAGTACTTC; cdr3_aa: CASSPSRGPQQYEQYF
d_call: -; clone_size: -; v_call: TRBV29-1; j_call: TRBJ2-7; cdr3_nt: TGCAGCGTTCGGGACAAACAGGTCGACGAGCAGTACTTC; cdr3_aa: CSVRDKQVDEQYF
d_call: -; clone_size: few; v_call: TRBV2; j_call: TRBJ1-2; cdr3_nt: TGTGCCAGCAGTATGGCAGGGGAACCAAATCGGAATGGCTACACCTTC; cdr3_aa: CASSMAGEPNRNGYTF
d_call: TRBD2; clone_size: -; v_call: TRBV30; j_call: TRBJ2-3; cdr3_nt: TGTGCCTGGTCCGGGACTAGCGGATTTCACCGAGGGGCAGATACGCAGTATTTT; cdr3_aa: CAWSGTSGFHRGADTQYF
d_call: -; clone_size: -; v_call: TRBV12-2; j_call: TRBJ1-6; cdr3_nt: TGTGCAAGTCGCCCACCGGGGGTGGCAGGGCTAAATTCACCCCTCCACTTT; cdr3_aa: CASRPPGVAGLNSPLHF
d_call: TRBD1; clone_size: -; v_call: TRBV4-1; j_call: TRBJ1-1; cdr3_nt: TGCGCCAGCAGCCACAGACAGGGAATGTTAGAGGCTTTCTTT; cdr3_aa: CASSHRQGMLEAFF
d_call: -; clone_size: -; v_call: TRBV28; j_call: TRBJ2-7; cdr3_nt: TGTGCCTCACAGACGGCGGAGCGGACTCTCGCCGAGGACGAGCAGTACTTC; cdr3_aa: CASQTAERTLAEDEQYF
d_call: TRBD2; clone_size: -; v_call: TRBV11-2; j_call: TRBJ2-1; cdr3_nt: TGTGCCAGCAGCTTAGGGACTAGCGGGAGGTCCTACAATGAGCAGTTCTTC; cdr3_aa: CASSLGTSGRSYNEQFF
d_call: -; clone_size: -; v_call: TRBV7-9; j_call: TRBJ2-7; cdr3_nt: TGTGCCAGCAGCTTACTCTACGAGCAGTACTTC; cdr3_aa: CASSLLYEQYF
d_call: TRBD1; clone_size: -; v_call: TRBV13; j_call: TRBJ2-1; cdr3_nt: TGTGCCAGCAGCCCACCGGACAGGGGCGATGAGCAGTTCTTC; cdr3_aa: CASSPPDRGDEQFF
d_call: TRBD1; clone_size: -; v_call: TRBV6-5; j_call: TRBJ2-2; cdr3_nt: TGTGCCAGCAGGACAGGGTCCGGGGAGCTGTTTTTT; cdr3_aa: CASRTGSGELFF
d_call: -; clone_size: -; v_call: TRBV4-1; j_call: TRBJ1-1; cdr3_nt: TGCGCCAGCAGCCAAGTTGAGAACACTGAAGCTTTCTTT; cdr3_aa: CASSQVENTEAFF
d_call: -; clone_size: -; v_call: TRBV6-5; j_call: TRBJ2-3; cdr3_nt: TGTGCCAGCAGTTTTCAGACTAGTCGGGATACGCAGTATTTT; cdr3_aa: CASSFQTSRDTQYF
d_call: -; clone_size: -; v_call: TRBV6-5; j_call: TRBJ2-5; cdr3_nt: TGTGCCAGCAGTTACCCTGAAGGGGAGACCCAGTACTTC; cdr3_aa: CASSYPEGETQYF
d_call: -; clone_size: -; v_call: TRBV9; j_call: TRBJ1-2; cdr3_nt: TGTGCCAGCAGCTCCCCACCAGGAGCTAACTATGGCTACACCTTC; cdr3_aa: CASSSPPGANYGYTF
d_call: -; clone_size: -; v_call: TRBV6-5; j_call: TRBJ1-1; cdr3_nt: TGTGCCAGCAGTTACTCGATGCAGCAGAACACTGAAGCTTTCTTT; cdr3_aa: CASSYSMQQNTEAFF
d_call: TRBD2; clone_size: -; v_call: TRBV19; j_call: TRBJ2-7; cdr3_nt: TGTGCCAGTAGTATAACTAGCGGTAGCTCCTACGAGCAGTACTTC; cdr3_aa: CASSITSGSSYEQYF
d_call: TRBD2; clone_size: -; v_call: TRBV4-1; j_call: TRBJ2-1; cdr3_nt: TGCGCCAGCAGCCGAACCCCGGGACTAGCGGGAAATGAGCAGTTCTTC; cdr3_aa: CASSRTPGLAGNEQFF
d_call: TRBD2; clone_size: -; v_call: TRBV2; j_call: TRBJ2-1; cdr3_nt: TGTGCCAGCAGTGAACTCGAGAGGCGGGAGGGGGCCTACAATGAGCAGTTCTTC; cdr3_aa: CASSELERREGAYNEQFF
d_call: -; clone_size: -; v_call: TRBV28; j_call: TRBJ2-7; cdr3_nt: TGTGCCAGCAGTTTTGGTACAGACTCCTACGAGCAGTACTTC; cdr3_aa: CASSFGTDSYEQYF
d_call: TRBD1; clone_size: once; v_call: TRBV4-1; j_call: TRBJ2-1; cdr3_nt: TGCGCCAGCAGCCAACCAGGGACAGGGTACGGCAATGAGCAGTTCTTC; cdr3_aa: CASSQPGTGYGNEQFF
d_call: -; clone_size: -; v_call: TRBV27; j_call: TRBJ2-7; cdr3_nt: TGTGCCAGCAGTTTATCGGCCAGGGGTGGCGAGCAGTACTTC; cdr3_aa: CASSLSARGGEQYF